This TCR beta chain originates from a study of blood T cell repertoires in COVID-19. In the study overall: Donors in the United States, Italy and Spain gave samples during acute or convalescent COVID-19.

Profiled with immunoSEQ multiplex PCR; TCRdb holds only in-frame clones, not every one. The table has roughly 420,000 clones, around nine tenths seen once; the top ten hold around 0.97%. Germline-derived CDR1 and CDR2 are KGHDR and SFDVKD. This CDR3 is built from 14 residues. Trimming pared 2 bases from V and 5 bases from J, leaving 8 bases between. The sequenced sample was PBMCs or T cells enriched from blood (not recorded which). The chain links TRBV24-1 to TRBJ1-4; D unclear. The receptor was isolated from a woman between 25 and 40 years old with acute COVID-19. The CDR3 loop reads CATSDSSGNEKLFF. CDR3 coding DNA: TGTGCCACCAGTGATTCCAGCGGGAATGAAAAACTGTTTTTT.